One and the same sample provided the 13 T cell receptor beta chains below, sequenced in a study of T cell responses to AZD1222 COVID-19 vaccine. Method: immunoSEQ multiplex PCR; TCRdb's copy keeps in-frame clones and lacks some. This repertoire shows around 130,000 clones, 93% found once; its top ten account for more than 0.7%. The sequences come from peripheral blood, collected on day 0 of AZD1222 vaccination. Source of these receptors: an adult in good health.

V is TRBV19 and J is TRBJ1-4; D ambiguous. Trimming cost V 7 bases and J 4 bases, with 10 bases left between them. The CDR3 covers 13 residues. Germline loops: CDR1 LNHDA, CDR2 SQIVND (reference sequence). The CDR3 sequence: CASKSPYNEKLFF. In nucleotides, the CDR3 is TGTGCCAGTAAAAGCCCGTATAATGAAAAACTGTTTTTT.

This clone occurred once. V gene TRBV7-9 combines with J gene TRBJ1-2, with D possibly being TRBD1 (6 bases). This CDR3 spans 13 amino acids. Germline V gene sequence: CDR1 SEHNR, CDR2 FQNEAQ (reference sequence). Between the trimmed V and J ends, which lost 2 bases and 6 bases, there was a span of 10 bases. CDR3 in amino acids: CASSLTGSHGYTF. The CDR3 nucleotides read TGTGCCAGCAGCTTAACAGGGAGCCATGGCTACACCTTC.

The rearrangement uses TRBV4-1 and TRBJ2-2, with D unresolved. Looked up from germline, CDR1 is MGHRA and CDR2 is YSYEKL. Trimming cost V 1 base and J 1 base, with 7 bases left between them. CDR3 length: 15 amino acids. As DNA, the CDR3 is TGCGCCAGCAGCCAAGTGGGGTGGAACACCGGGGAGCTGTTTTTT. It translates to CASSQVGWNTGELFF.

The CDR3 nucleotides are TGTGCCTGGAGTGAGGGCGGGGGGGCGTTGACAGATACGCAGTATTTT. Translated, it gives CAWSEGGGALTDTQYF. The chain uses TRBV30 and TRBJ2-3, with 9 bases matching TRBD2. V lost 1 base and J lost 3; bases outside the gene matches: 8. This CDR3 has 16 amino acids. Germline V gene data show CDR1 as GTSNPN and CDR2 as SVGIG (reference sequence).

V gene TRBV5-1 combines with J gene TRBJ1-1, with 7 positions matching TRBD1. V dropped 3 bases and J dropped 0; count of bases not matched to a gene: 8. Germline loops: CDR1 SGHRS, CDR2 YFSETQ. The CDR3 has 16 amino acids. This CDR3 reads CASSWEPTGLNTEAFF. Here the CDR3 DNA reads TGCGCCAGCAGCTGGGAACCGACAGGGTTGAACACTGAAGCTTTCTTT.

The chain links TRBV19 to TRBJ1-1; 12 bases map to TRBD1. The CDR3 has 15 residues. V trimming: 3 bases; J trimming: 8 bases; junction bases outside the gene matches: 7. Germline V CDR1 and CDR2: LNHDA, SQIVND (reference sequence). The CDR3 here is CASSIGGTGGAEAFF. The DNA of the CDR3 is TGTGCCAGTAGTATCGGCGGGACAGGGGGCGCGGAAGCTTTCTTT.

In the case of this clone: Other DNA sequences in this sample translate to the same CDR3. The gene calls are TRBV2 and TRBJ1-6; no clear D. V was pared by 1 base and J by 10 bases, with 8 bases between. Germline CDR1 and CDR2: SNHLY and FYNNEI. CDR3 length: 13 amino acids. In DNA, the CDR3 is TGTGCCAGCAGTGAAGAAGGACGGTCACCCCTCCACTTT. Protein sequence: CASSEEGRSPLHF.

The chain joins TRBV6-4 to TRBJ2-1; the D gene is possibly TRBD2 (5 bases). Looked up from germline, CDR1 is MRHNA and CDR2 is SNTAGT. Between the trimmed V and J ends, which lost 7 bases and 5 bases, there was a span of 15 bases. This CDR3 spans 14 amino acids. CDR3 sequence reads: CASTRGRINNEQFF. CDR3 sequence (DNA): TGTGCCAGCACTCGGGGAAGGATTAACAATGAGCAGTTCTTC.

The V gene is TRBV18, the J gene TRBJ1-2, with a tentative D call TRBD1 (5 bases). In germline, CDR1 is KGHSH, CDR2 LQKENI. CDR3 size: 14 residues. Trimming took off 3 bases at V and 8 bases at J, with 16 bases between the two ends. The CDR3 is CASSPQGLQNGYTF. The CDR3, as DNA: TGTGCCAGCTCACCCCAGGGATTACAAAACGGCTACACCTTC.

This clone was seen only a few times. The chain links TRBV7-3 to TRBJ1-1, with D uncertain. The V and J ends lost 2 bases and 4 bases respectively, with 8 bases between them. Germline CDR1 SGHTA, CDR2 FQGTGA. This CDR3 is 13 amino acids long. Here the CDR3 reads CASSLSQATEAFF. CDR3 nucleotide sequence: TGTGCCAGCAGCTTATCCCAGGCCACTGAAGCTTTCTTT.

This clone was counted a single time. V usage is TRBV12-3 or TRBV12-4 and J usage is TRBJ2-1; D may match TRBD1 or TRBD2 (5 bases each). The CDR3 spans 11 residues. With 5 bases removed from V and 9 bases from J, the gap between germline ends came to 8 bases. Here the CDR3 DNA reads TGTGCCAGCAGTCTCGGGACTGAGCAGTTCTTC. This translates into CASSLGTEQFF.

V and J are TRBV18 and TRBJ1-1; no reliable D call. The germline CDR1 and CDR2 sequences are KGHSH and LQKENI. V lost 6 bases, J lost 1 base, and 9 bases lay in between. This CDR3 contains 13 residues. As DNA, the CDR3 is TGTGCCAGCTCTAAAGACGGGAACACTGAAGCTTTCTTT. Its protein is CASSKDGNTEAFF.

J is TRBJ1-2 and V is TRBV30; a possible D gene is TRBD1 (5 bases). Germline assignment: CDR1 GTSNPN and CDR2 SVGIG (reference sequence). CDR3 size: 14 residues. Between the trimmed V and J ends, which lost 4 bases and 3 bases, there was a span of 15 bases. CDR3 region: CAWTPGGEYYGYTF. CDR3 nucleotide sequence: TGTGCCTGGACGCCGGGGGGGGAATACTATGGCTACACCTTC.